Below are 26 T cell receptor beta chains sequenced from a single sample in a study of shared clonotypes between healthy human individuals. TCRdb keeps only in-frame clones here, not all; method: immunoSEQ multiplex PCR. Among approximately 810,000 clones listed, about 91% were seen once. Positively selected for CCR7, the CD45RO-negative cells used as naive CD8 cells excluded terminally differentiated effector memory CD45RA+ cells. Sequencing was performed on naive CD8+ T cells sorted from blood. Receptors were obtained from a man aged 25-45 years in good health.

The chain carries TRBV4-1 and TRBJ2-1, with D tentatively TRBD2 (6 bases). From germline, CDR1 is MGHRA and CDR2 YSYEKL. Deletions cut 5 bases from V and 0 bases from J, with 14 bases between. The CDR3 sequence is 16 residues long. CDR3 DNA: TGCGCCAGCAGCACGAAAGCGGGTCTCTCCTACAATGAGCAGTTCTTC. As protein: CASSTKAGLSYNEQFF.

This chain connects TRBV7-9 to TRBJ2-5; 9 bases are shared with TRBD2. Trimming at V came to 0 bases and at J to 2 bases, leaving 10 bases not matched to a gene. The CDR3 runs 18 residues. Germline CDR1 reads SEHNR; CDR2 reads FQNEAQ (reference sequence). CDR3 DNA sequence: TGTGCCAGCAGCTTAGCCGTAAACGGCGGGAGGGTTCAAGAGACCCAGTACTTC. Its protein is CASSLAVNGGRVQETQYF.

The rearrangement uses TRBV4-1 and TRBJ2-1, with a tentative D call TRBD2 (6 bases). This CDR3 contains 14 residues. V lost 0 bases and J 8 bases, leaving 11 bases between the germline ends. CDR1 and CDR2 from the germline V gene are MGHRA and YSYEKL. The CDR3 region is CASSQEELADEQFF. The CDR3 region has the DNA TGCGCCAGCAGCCAAGAGGAACTAGCCGATGAGCAGTTCTTC.

V is TRBV5-4 and J is TRBJ1-4; 7 bases fit TRBD1. Trimming removed 4 bases from V and 7 bases from J; junction bases left unmatched: 4. The CDR3 totals 13 residues. Looked up from germline, CDR1 is SGHNT and CDR2 is YYREEE (reference sequence). CDR3 sequence (DNA): TGTGCCAGCAGCGACAGGGTTTCTGAAAAACTGTTTTTT. This gives the protein CASSDRVSEKLFF.

CDR3 loop: CASSYPLVETQYF. The DNA for the CDR3 is TGTGCCAGCAGTTACCCCCTTGTCGAGACCCAGTACTTC. This chain links TRBV6-6 with TRBJ2-5; unclear D gene. The V end lost 2 bases, the J end lost 5 bases, and 9 bases lay between the germline ends. The CDR3 is made up of 13 amino acids. Germline V gene sequence: CDR1 MNHNY, CDR2 SVGAGI (reference sequence).

The chain combines TRBV6-5 with TRBJ2-5; TRBD1 or TRBD2 may be the D gene (7 bases each). Germline CDR1 is MNHEY and CDR2 is SVGAGI. Between the trimmed V and J ends, which lost 7 bases and 5 bases, there was a span of 17 bases. This CDR3 contains 14 residues. The chain's CDR3 is CASTSGGVRETQYF. The CDR3, as DNA: TGTGCCAGCACTTCAGGGGGGGTTAGGGAGACCCAGTACTTC.

The V and J genes are TRBV6-6 and TRBJ1-3; tentatively, D is TRBD1 (6 bases). Trimming cost V 6 bases and J 3 bases, with 12 bases left between them. The CDR3 covers 14 residues. Germline CDR1 MNHNY, CDR2 SVGAGI (reference sequence). CDR3 nucleotide sequence: TGTGCCAGCAGCTCCACAGGGTTTGGAAACACCATATATTTT. Protein sequence: CASSSTGFGNTIYF.

This chain connects TRBV4-3 to TRBJ2-7; D is ambiguous. With 0 bases removed from V and 2 bases from J, the gap between germline ends came to 8 bases. The CDR3 extends over 14 amino acids. CDR1 is LGHNA, CDR2 YSLEER, per germline. CDR3 in amino acids: CASSQEDGTYEQYF. In DNA form, the CDR3 reads TGCGCCAGCAGCCAAGAGGACGGAACCTACGAGCAGTACTTC.

V usage is TRBV19 and J usage is TRBJ1-2; a possible D gene is TRBD1 (6 bases). This CDR3 has 16 residues. V lost 3 bases to trimming and J lost 4 bases, with 18 bases between them. Germline loops: CDR1 LNHDA, CDR2 SQIVND (reference sequence). CDR3 region: CASSIRESGVFYGYTF. The CDR3 nucleotides read TGTGCCAGTAGTATCCGGGAGTCAGGGGTCTTCTATGGCTACACCTTC.

Notes on this clone: This sample also contains other DNA sequences that code for the same CDR3. The V gene is TRBV28, the J gene TRBJ1-3; D is unresolved. The germline V and J ends were trimmed by 3 bases and 4 bases, with 10 bases remaining between them. Germline assignment: CDR1 MDHEN and CDR2 SYDVKM. The CDR3 is 14 amino acids. In DNA form, the CDR3 reads TGTGCCAGCAGTTTTAGGCTTTCGGGAAACACCATATATTTT. Translated: CASSFRLSGNTIYF.

V is TRBV7-3 and J is TRBJ2-3, with 8 bases lining up with TRBD2. This CDR3 has 16 amino acids. V shed 7 bases, J shed 2 bases, and the junction held 11 bases outside the gene matches. The germline CDR1 and CDR2 sequences are SGHTA and FQGTGA. CDR3 bases: TGTGCCAGCACCCACAAAGTAGCGGGAACCACAGATACGCAGTATTTT. This codes for CASTHKVAGTTDTQYF.

The chain links TRBV21-1 to TRBJ1-1; the D segment call TRBD1 is taken from the table without a DNA check. TRBV21-1 is classified as a pseudogene. The CDR3 length is 15 residues. The CDR3 DNA reads as TGTGCCAGCAGCAAAGCGCCCAGGGGAGACACTGAAGCTTTCTTT. It yields the protein CASSKAPRGDTEAFF.

The chain couples TRBV7-9 to TRBJ2-1, with 7 positions matching TRBD2. Trimming cost V 2 bases and J 2 bases; bases outside gene matches: 3. The CDR3 has 15 amino acids. The germline V gene has CDR1 SEHNR and CDR2 FQNEAQ (reference sequence). The CDR3 sequence: CASSLPLAAYNEQFF. CDR3 nucleotide sequence: TGTGCCAGCAGCTTACCGCTAGCGGCCTACAATGAGCAGTTCTTC.

The chain employs TRBV6-1 and TRBJ2-7, with 12 bases that match TRBD2. Germline V gene data show CDR1 as MNHNS and CDR2 as SASEGT. Trimming removed 2 bases from V and 7 bases from J; junction bases left unmatched: 6. This CDR3 is built from 15 residues. The CDR3 DNA is TGTGCCAGCAGTGAACCCCTAGCGGGAGGGCGTGAGCAGTACTTC. As protein: CASSEPLAGGREQYF.

The chain combines TRBV29-1 with TRBJ2-3, with TRBD2 identical over 7 bases. From germline, CDR1 is SQVTM and CDR2 ANQGSEA. J gave up 5 bases and V 6 bases, and 11 bases lay outside the gene matches. CDR3 length: 14 residues. The CDR3, as DNA: TGCAGCGTGCCCTGGGGAGGGAGGCAAGATACGCAGTATTTT. Its protein is CSVPWGGRQDTQYF.

This chain links TRBV10-1 with TRBJ2-2; the match to TRBD1 covers 12 bases. The V gene end was trimmed by 6 bases and the J gene end by 6 bases; junction bases not matched to a gene: 5. Germline lookup yields CDR1 WNHNN and CDR2 SYGVQD (reference sequence). The CDR3 sequence is 15 residues long. The CDR3 nucleotides are TGCGCCAGCAGCGCCGGGACAGGGGGCTCCGGGGAGCTGTTTTTT. Protein sequence: CASSAGTGGSGELFF.

The genes are TRBV2 and TRBJ1-1; TRBD1 might be the D (6 bases). Germline lookup yields CDR1 SNHLY and CDR2 FYNNEI. The CDR3 extends over 15 amino acids. Trimming removed 10 bases from V and 6 bases from J, with 24 bases in between. CDR3 sequence reads: CATSLGGGGYAEAFF. The CDR3 DNA sequence: TGTGCCACCAGCCTGGGAGGGGGAGGGTACGCTGAAGCTTTCTTT.

The chain couples TRBV14 to TRBJ2-1, with D perhaps given as TRBD1 or TRBD2 (5 bases each). From germline, CDR1 is SGHDN and CDR2 FVKESK. The CDR3 has 15 amino acids. Trimming shortened V by 4 bases and J by 4 bases, and 14 bases separated the two germline ends. DNA for the CDR3: TGTGCCAGCAGCCCCCTGGGGGAGCGGTACAATGAGCAGTTCTTC. This codes for CASSPLGERYNEQFF.

The gene calls are TRBV2 and TRBJ2-1; 9 bases agree with TRBD1. V was pared by 11 bases and J by 6 bases, with 14 bases of the junction left unmatched. This CDR3 is built from 15 residues. Germline CDR1 is SNHLY and CDR2 is FYNNEI. The CDR3: CASRRGTGLVNEQFF. The CDR3 DNA is TGTGCCTCCCGCCGGGGGACAGGGCTTGTCAATGAGCAGTTCTTC. Variable domain in full (rest from reference TRBV2 and TRBJ2-1): EPEVTQTPSHQVTQMGQEVILRCVPISNHLYFYWYRQILGQKVEFLVSFYNNEISEKSEIFDDQFSVERPDGSNFTLKIRSTKLEDSAMYFCASRRGTGLVNEQFFGPGTRLTVL.

The chain combines TRBV30 with TRBJ2-1; no reliable D call. The CDR3 consists of 14 residues. The V end lost 0 bases, the J end lost 6 bases, and 12 bases lay between the germline ends. Germline V gives CDR1 GTSNPN, CDR2 SVGIG (reference sequence). CDR3 sequence (DNA): TGTGCCTGGAGTGTCAGTTACCCGAGCAATGAGCAGTTCTTC. It specifies CAWSVSYPSNEQFF.

The rearrangement joins TRBV7-6 to TRBJ2-2; D remains ambiguous. The CDR3 sequence is 13 residues long. The germline gives CDR1 SGHVS, CDR2 FNYEAQ. Trimming took off 0 bases at V and 7 bases at J, with 6 bases between the two ends. In DNA form, the CDR3 reads TGTGCCAGCAGCTTAGCGTCTAGCGGGGAGCTGTTTTTT. It specifies CASSLASSGELFF.

The CDR3 sequence is CASSLDRVYGELFF. The CDR3 DNA reads as TGTGCCAGCAGCTTGGACAGGGTTTACGGGGAGCTGTTTTTT. The V and J genes are TRBV5-6 and TRBJ2-2, with TRBD1 as a possible D gene (6 bases). The CDR3 has 14 residues. The germline V gene encodes CDR1 SGHDT and CDR2 YYEEEE. V shed 0 bases and J shed 7 bases, with 10 bases lying between them.

V and J are TRBV27 and TRBJ2-7; 12 positions match TRBD2. V was pared by 7 bases and J by 2 bases, with 6 bases of the junction left unmatched. CDR3 length: 15 amino acids. Per the germline V gene, CDR1 is MNHEY and CDR2 is SMNVEV (reference sequence). The CDR3 sequence: CASTQLAGGTYEQYF. Here the CDR3 DNA reads TGTGCCAGCACCCAGCTAGCGGGAGGGACCTACGAGCAGTACTTC.

The J gene is TRBJ2-7, the V gene TRBV4-1, with 7 nucleotides matching TRBD1. CDR1 MGHRA and CDR2 YSYEKL come from the germline V gene. V lost 2 bases, J lost 2 bases, and 3 bases stayed unmatched. The CDR3 spans 14 residues. The DNA for the CDR3 is TGCGCCAGCAGCCAACGACAGGGCCCCTACGAGCAGTACTTC. Translating gives CASSQRQGPYEQYF.

V is TRBV5-8 and J is TRBJ2-7; 9 nucleotides align to TRBD1. The CDR3 spans 15 residues. Germline V gene data show CDR1 as SGHTS and CDR2 as YDEGEE. V shed 7 bases and J 1 base; nucleotides not matched to a gene: 9. The CDR3 loop reads CASSTPGTGSYEQYF. The CDR3, as DNA: TGTGCCAGCTCGACTCCCGGGACAGGGTCCTACGAGCAGTACTTC.

This chain connects TRBV5-1 to TRBJ1-2; possibly TRBD1 for D (5 bases). The CDR3 sequence is 16 residues long. Trimming removed 0 bases from V and 4 bases from J, with 16 bases in between. Germline V gene sequence: CDR1 SGHRS, CDR2 YFSETQ. The CDR3 nucleotides are TGCGCCAGCAGCTTGGCAGACGGACATAGTGTCTATGGCTACACCTTC. Translation: CASSLADGHSVYGYTF.